This paragraph covers one TCR beta chain sequence. Other DNA variants within this sample encode the same CDR3. The data were taken from a study of blood T cell repertoires in COVID-19. V lost 0 bases, J lost 3 bases, and 12 bases lay in between. From germline, CDR1 is MGHRA and CDR2 YSYEKL. The CDR3 is made up of 16 amino acids. Some clones are missing from TCRdb's copy, which holds only in-frame ones; the method was immunoSEQ multiplex PCR. Among about 150,000 clones listed, under 85% were seen once. The gene calls are TRBV4-1 and TRBJ1-5; D not certain. The material sequenced was peripheral blood. The clonotype originates from a man between 60 and 70 years old with COVID-19, enrolled during active disease. The CDR3 reads CASSQDGQPLNQPQHF. The CDR3 nucleotides are TGCGCCAGCAGCCAAGATGGGCAGCCTCTCAATCAGCCCCAGCATTTT.